This TCR beta chain was sequenced during a study of post-analysis software for immune sequencing data. About the research overall: Recorded disease courses covered relapsing-remitting, secondary progressive and progressive-relapsing multiple sclerosis. Some patients had no subtype annotation.

The TCR beta cDNA libraries carried unique molecular identifiers. TCRdb used MiXCR to reprocess the PCR reads, holding one entry per CDR3 protein. The sample lists over 250,000 distinct CDR3 sequences; 36% were seen once. V was trimmed by 4 bases and J by 1 base, leaving 10 bases between them. This CDR3 spans 13 amino acids. Germline lookup yields CDR1 SQVTM and CDR2 ANQGSEA. Findings of the study overall: TRBV5-6, TRBV5-1 and TRBV20-1 belonged to a set of a handful of TRBV segments that were more frequent in patients than controls. The normalized Chao1 diversity of multiple sclerosis patients was significantly lower than that of controls.

This clonotype turned up a few times. Its antigen is unknown. The receptor was derived from a girl aged 10-17 years with multiple sclerosis. The source material was blood. The chain couples TRBV29-1 to TRBJ1-1; D uncertain. The CDR3 coding sequence is TGCAGCGTTGTCCGTGAGCCGAACACTGAAGCTTTCTTT. Residues: CSVVREPNTEAFF.